Presented here are 12 T cell receptor beta chains from one specimen sequenced in a study of cytomegalovirus exposure and HLA in healthy donors. The PCR ran on 60 Vbeta and 13 Jbeta primers. Profiling relied on immunoSEQ multiplex PCR, and the TCRdb table lists in-frame clones only, not all of them. The sample shows about 140,000 clones, around 75% of them seen only once. Sequenced sample: PBMCs. The receptor source for this set is a male donor in good health and CMV-seronegative.

This chain joins TRBV7-9 and TRBJ1-1, with D perhaps matching TRBD1 (6 bases). Per the germline V gene, CDR1 is SEHNR and CDR2 is FQNEAQ (reference sequence). V lost 5 bases, J lost 7 bases, and 20 bases lay in between. This CDR3 spans 15 amino acids. The CDR3 nucleotides read TGTGCCAGCAGCCCGTTTCGGGACACGAATCGTGAAGCTTTCTTT. Translation: CASSPFRDTNREAFF.

The chain links TRBV28 to TRBJ2-7, with 11 bases identical to TRBD1. This CDR3 is 14 amino acids long. J was trimmed by 4 bases and V by 6 bases; bases with no gene match: 5. Looked up from germline, CDR1 is MDHEN and CDR2 is SYDVKM. DNA for the CDR3: TGTGCCAGCAGGGACAGGGGGCGCTTATACGAGCAGTACTTC. Encoded protein: CASRDRGRLYEQYF.

For this clone: Other DNA sequences of this sample code for an identical CDR3. The chain recombines TRBV30 with TRBJ2-1; TRBD2 is a possible D gene (6 bases). V was shortened by 4 bases and J by 4 bases, with 17 bases between the two germline ends. Germline V gene data show CDR1 as GTSNPN and CDR2 as SVGIG (reference sequence). The CDR3 consists of 15 residues. The CDR3 loop is CAWIPPGLLYNEQFF. The CDR3 region has the DNA TGTGCCTGGATCCCTCCGGGACTCCTGTACAATGAGCAGTTCTTC.

In regard to this clone: The same CDR3 can be traced to other DNA sequences in this sample. The CDR3 here is CASSPGQGGTEAFF. The CDR3 coding sequence is TGCGCCAGCAGCCCTGGACAGGGTGGCACTGAAGCTTTCTTT. This rearrangement joins TRBV5-1 to TRBJ1-1; 8 positions agree with TRBD1. Germline V lookup: CDR1 SGHRS, CDR2 YFSETQ. The CDR3 is 14 amino acids. V dropped 4 bases and J dropped 4; count of bases not matched to a gene: 6.

V is TRBV7-9 and J is TRBJ2-1; 10 positions agree with TRBD2. Germline V gene data show CDR1 as SEHNR and CDR2 as FQNEAQ (reference sequence). V gave up 2 bases and J gave up 11 bases; unmatched junction bases: 12. The CDR3 is made up of 16 amino acids. The chain's CDR3 is CASSLIGGLAAAKQFF. The CDR3 DNA reads TGTGCCAGCAGCTTAATCGGAGGACTAGCGGCTGCTAAGCAGTTCTTC.

The rearrangement links TRBV11-2 to TRBJ2-2; D ambiguous. CDR1 and CDR2 from the germline V gene are SGHAT and FQNNGV. The CDR3 totals 16 residues. V lost 4 bases and J 6 bases, leaving 18 bases between the germline ends. CDR3 in amino acids: CASSSFPQVPAGELFF. DNA of the CDR3: TGTGCCAGCAGCTCCTTCCCCCAGGTCCCAGCCGGGGAGCTGTTTTTT.

The chain employs TRBV2 and TRBJ2-3; TRBD2 matches at 10 bases. The ends lost 2 bases at V and 2 bases at J; junction bases unmatched: 4. CDR3 length: 16 residues. The germline V gene encodes CDR1 SNHLY and CDR2 FYNNEI. The CDR3 DNA reads as TGTGCCAGCAGTGAACTAGCGGGGGCCTACACAGATACGCAGTATTTT. Translation gives CASSELAGAYTDTQYF.

The gene calls are TRBV28 and TRBJ1-1; D possibly corresponds to TRBD1 (5 bases). Germline V gene data show CDR1 as MDHEN and CDR2 as SYDVKM. The V and J ends lost 1 base and 3 bases respectively, with 18 bases between them. This CDR3 is 17 amino acids long. DNA of the CDR3: TGTGCCAGCAGTTTATTAGGGCGGGGGGGGAAGGACACTGAAGCTTTCTTT. It translates to CASSLLGRGGKDTEAFF.

CDR3 sequence reads: CASSLQGASYNSPLHF. The DNA for the CDR3 is TGTGCCAGCAGTTTACAGGGGGCCTCCTATAATTCACCCCTCCACTTT. The chain combines TRBV27 with TRBJ1-6; 8 bases fit TRBD1. In germline, CDR1 is MNHEY, CDR2 SMNVEV (reference sequence). The CDR3 is made up of 16 amino acids. Germline trimming cut 2 bases from V and 0 bases from J; bases unmatched to any gene: 0.

The V gene is TRBV2, the J gene TRBJ2-5; 11 nucleotides align to TRBD2. The CDR3 extends over 14 amino acids. V was pared by 8 bases and J by 5 bases, with 7 bases of the junction left unmatched. Germline loops: CDR1 SNHLY, CDR2 FYNNEI. The CDR3, as DNA: TGTGCCAGCTCGGCTAGCGGGGGGTATGAGACCCAGTACTTC. Encoded protein: CASSASGGYETQYF.

The rearrangement links TRBV7-8 to TRBJ2-6, with 7 bases aligning to TRBD2. Germline-derived CDR1 and CDR2 are SGHVS and FQNEAQ. This CDR3 comprises 16 residues. J lost 1 base, V lost 3 bases, and 3 bases had no gene match. The CDR3 sequence is CASSLSGGSGANVLTF. CDR3 DNA: TGTGCCAGCAGCTTGTCGGGGGGTTCTGGGGCCAACGTCCTGACTTTC.

Concerning this clone itself: In the same sample, other DNA sequences code for this CDR3. This chain connects TRBV5-1 to TRBJ1-1; TRBD1 aligns across 10 bases. The CDR3 extends over 15 amino acids. CDR1 is SGHRS and CDR2 is YFSETQ in the germline V gene. Trimming removed 3 bases from V and 1 base from J; junction bases left unmatched: 3. Here the CDR3 DNA reads TGCGCCAGCAGCTCGGGACAGGGGAGGAACACTGAAGCTTTCTTT. It encodes CASSSGQGRNTEAFF.